The present T cell receptor beta chain was sequenced within a study of blood T cell repertoires in COVID-19 (dated by TCRdb to 2019 to 2021). In the study overall: The collaborator samples originated in the United States, Italy and Spain and spanned the acute and convalescent phases of COVID-19. A de-identified subject ID, COVID-19 status, age in years and sex were almost always included in the sample metadata. Samples were obtained from the ongoing ImmuneRACE study (first 160 participants) and from 1,000 to 1,500 subjects provided by 6 global collaborators. The repertoires were released in a freely available public database intended as a resource for research on the immune response to SARS-CoV-2. Deeply sampled blood TCRbeta repertoires from subjects exposed to, actively infected with, or recovered from COVID-19 were included in the dataset. The prospective study material was composed of cDNA or gDNA derived from T cells, B-cell-depleted T cells, or PBMCs. Where HLA class I and class II types were available, the types were taken from metadata supplied by the sample provider, not from assay-based typing.

The immunoSEQ Assay, a bias-controlled multiplex PCR, was used to amplify TCRbeta CDR3 regions from genomic DNA. The published analysis was carried out like this. Within the assay, amplification of reference gene primers was used to estimate how many nucleated cells each sample contained. Sequence reads were collapsed and filtered to measure the absolute abundance of every unique TCRbeta CDR3 rearrangement. Productive Simpson clonality was computed per sample as the square root of Simpson's diversity index over productive rearrangements. TCRdb holds this immuneACCESS table with in-frame rearrangements only. Some clones are missing; in checked studies, unresolved V genes explain under half, and the rest has no known cause. That table gives V, J and clone size, and the DNA gave D and trimming. For this sample the table gives 6,400 or so clones, of which roughly 80% were detected only once. The ten largest clonotypes hold around 16% of the sample.

The germline V gene provides CDR1 SGHRS and CDR2 YFSETQ. Trimming accounts for 4 bases at V and 4 bases at J, while the number of junction bases matched to no gene is 8. The CDR3, cysteine through phenylalanine, is 16 amino acids long. Solely the CDR3 DNA is kept, with 48 bases framed from the first base. This clone was seen a handful of times. Its antigen is currently not known. No much larger clone exists at a distance of one base, and base qualities are not known. Collaborating institutions collected whole blood in K2EDTA tubes following their own protocols. For TCRbeta analysis, collaborator samples were shipped as frozen whole blood, as isolated PBMCs, or as DNA extracted from either sample type. Study-level results and caveats: Clinical and demographic metadata were provided uncurated, with the amount varying by source and participant.

Rearrangement joined TRBV5-1 to TRBJ1-1, with 12 bases aligning to TRBD1. Sequenced: peripheral blood. The sequence was collected from a man in his sixties with acute or convalescent COVID-19. For the CDR3, the sequence is CASSLGTGGFGTEAFF. DNA sequence: TGCGCCAGCAGCCTAGGGACAGGGGGCTTCGGCACTGAAGCTTTCTTT. Here the CDR3 is joined to the reference TRBV5-1 and TRBJ1-1 genes, and the full variable domain is: KAGVTQTPRYLIKTRGQQVTLSCSPISGHRSVSWYQQTPGQGLQFLFEYFSETQRNKGNFPGRFSGRQFSNSRSEMNVSTLELGDSALYLCASSLGTGGFGTEAFFGQGTRLTVV.